This passage covers 17 T cell receptor beta chains from one sample sequenced in a study of post-analysis software for immune sequencing data. Antigens of these TCRs are unknown. Unique molecular identifiers featured in each of the TCR beta cDNA libraries. One entry per CDR3 protein, called by TCRdb with MiXCR from the PCR reads. This table holds 650,000 to 850,000 distinct CDR3 sequences, roughly 46% found once. Overall study results and limits: Compared with controls, patients had more of about 5 TRBV segments, including TRBV5-6, TRBV5-1 and TRBV20-1.

Sequenced: blood. These TCRs come from a girl between 10 and 17 years old with multiple sclerosis.

This clonotype was seen more than once but under ten times. The rearrangement uses TRBV5-5 and TRBJ2-5; TRBD1 aligns across 8 bases. The J call may be mistaken, given a closer DNA end match to TRBJ2-7. Looked up from germline, CDR1 is SGHKS and CDR2 is YYEKEE (reference sequence). This CDR3 is built from 14 residues. The CDR3 reads CASSPSGQVYEQYF. CDR3 DNA sequence: TGTGCCAGCAGCCCCTCGGGACAGGTATACGAGCAGTACTTC.

The chain links TRBV7-2 to TRBJ2-1; 8 positions agree with TRBD2. CDR3 length: 16 amino acids. CDR1 and CDR2 (germline): SGHTA, FQGNSA. V was clipped by 3 bases and J by 4 bases; unmatched bases: 8. CDR3 region: CASSLPGSGEYNEQFF. The CDR3 DNA reads as TGTGCCAGCAGCTTGCCGGGTAGCGGGGAGTACAATGAGCAGTTCTTC.

This clonotype showed up just a few times. The V call is TRBV20-1, the J call TRBJ2-3, with D possibly TRBD2 on 5 matching bases. Germline V gives CDR1 DFQATT, CDR2 SNEGSKA (reference sequence). The CDR3 runs to 14 residues. CDR3 in DNA: TGCAGGGGGTTGGGAGCGTTTAGCACAGATACGCAGTATTTT. This encodes CRGLGAFSTDTQYF.

This clonotype appeared a few times. The chain carries TRBV9 and TRBJ2-7; 8 bases agree with TRBD1. The J call may be incorrect, as the DNA end agrees better with TRBJ2-5. Germline V gives CDR1 SGDLS, CDR2 YYNGEE. The length of the CDR3 is 14 residues. Written as DNA, the CDR3 is TGTGCCAGCAGCCGGACAGGGTCCAGCGAGACCCAGTACTTC. It codes for CASSRTGSSETQYF.

The rearrangement uses TRBV24-1 and TRBJ1-2, with D possibly TRBD1 on 5 matching bases. The germline V and J ends were trimmed by 4 bases and 6 bases, with 11 bases remaining between them. Germline V CDR1 and CDR2: KGHDR, SFDVKD. The CDR3 runs 13 residues. The CDR3 here is CATSDIGTDGYTF. As DNA, the CDR3 is TGTGCCACCAGTGACATTGGGACGGATGGCTACACCTTC.

The genes are TRBV12-3 or TRBV12-4 and TRBJ1-4; 8 bases fit TRBD1. CDR3 length equals 15 residues. The J segment lost 7 bases and the V segment lost 4 bases, leaving 8 bases of the junction unmatched. CDR3 loop: CASSWDRSGGEKLFF. The CDR3 nucleotides read TGTGCCAGCAGTTGGGACAGGTCAGGAGGTGAAAAACTGTTTTTT.

The genes are TRBV10-3 and TRBJ2-6; no definite D call. The CDR3 loop spans 19 amino acids. Germline V gene data show CDR1 as ENHRY and CDR2 as SYGVKD. V lost 6 bases and J 1 base, leaving 22 bases between the germline ends. CDR3 bases: TGTGCCATCAGATATACCGGGTCCCCTGGTTCATCTGGGGCCAACGTCCTGACTTTC. This codes for CAIRYTGSPGSSGANVLTF.

The chain joins TRBV27 to TRBJ2-5; TRBD2 agrees at 8 bases. CDR1 is MNHEY and CDR2 is SMNVEV in the germline V gene (reference sequence). This CDR3 comprises 16 residues. V lost 0 bases and J lost 5; bases outside the gene matches: 8. The CDR3 protein is CASSLSPAGVAETQYF. CDR3 sequence (DNA): TGTGCCAGCAGTTTATCCCCAGCGGGAGTCGCCGAGACCCAGTACTTC.

V gene TRBV9 combines with J gene TRBJ2-1; 16 bases match TRBD2. In germline, CDR1 is SGDLS, CDR2 YYNGEE. V gave up 4 bases and J gave up 8 bases; unmatched junction bases: 18. This CDR3 has 20 amino acids. The chain's CDR3 is CASSPHASSGLAGGVYEQFF. The CDR3 DNA sequence: TGTGCCAGCAGCCCTCACGCCTCCTCGGGACTAGCGGGAGGGGTCTATGAGCAGTTCTTC.

The chain recombines TRBV3-1 with TRBJ1-1; no firm D call. Germline lookup yields CDR1 LGHDT and CDR2 YNNKEL (reference sequence). The V and J ends lost 0 bases and 5 bases respectively, with 19 bases between them. This CDR3 has 17 residues. The CDR3 nucleotides are TGTGCCAGCAGCCAAGATGTTCCGCCATTGGTTTTGACTGAAGCTTTCTTT. This encodes CASSQDVPPLVLTEAFF.

The J gene is TRBJ2-4, the V gene TRBV5-5, with unresolved D. Germline V gene sequence: CDR1 SGHKS, CDR2 YYEKEE (reference sequence). Trimming stripped 4 bases from V and 0 bases from J, with 20 bases between. The CDR3 sequence is 18 residues long. CDR3: CASSTLQLGTLAKNIQYF. CDR3 nucleotide sequence: TGTGCCAGCAGCACGTTACAACTGGGAACTCTAGCCAAAAACATTCAGTACTTC.

The rearrangement joins TRBV24-1 to TRBJ2-1; D not resolved. With 3 bases removed from V and 3 bases from J, the gap between germline ends came to 5 bases. The germline gives CDR1 KGHDR, CDR2 SFDVKD. The CDR3 extends over 13 amino acids. The CDR3: CATSDTSYNEQFF. CDR3 DNA sequence: TGTGCCACCAGTGATACCAGCTACAATGAGCAGTTCTTC.

The V gene is TRBV7-9, the J gene TRBJ2-3, with a weak D call TRBD1 (6 bases). This CDR3 spans 14 amino acids. V was clipped by 4 bases and J by 6 bases, with 14 bases between them. In germline, CDR1 is SEHNR, CDR2 FQNEAQ (reference sequence). This CDR3 reads CASSSGQGHDTQYF. In nucleotides, the CDR3 is TGTGCCAGCAGCTCAGGGCAGGGGCATGATACGCAGTATTTT.

V and J are TRBV5-1 and TRBJ2-3; perhaps TRBD2 as D (5 bases). Trimming took 2 bases from V and 4 from J, leaving 11 bases between them. This CDR3 has 14 residues. Germline V gene sequence: CDR1 SGHRS, CDR2 YFSETQ. The CDR3, as DNA: TGCGCCAGCAGCTTTACTAGAATGGCAGATACGCAGTATTTT. This sequence encodes CASSFTRMADTQYF.

The chain joins TRBV19 to TRBJ1-5, with unresolved D. From germline, CDR1 is LNHDA and CDR2 SQIVND (reference sequence). The CDR3 covers 15 residues. V lost 11 bases and J 1 base, leaving 18 bases between the germline ends. CDR3 DNA sequence: TGTGCCTCCTCGGAGGACCTGGGGAGCAATCAGCCCCAGCATTTT. Its translation: CASSEDLGSNQPQHF.

The rearrangement joins TRBV11-2 to TRBJ2-7; 8 positions match TRBD2. The CDR3 length is 13 residues. V trimming: 6 bases; J trimming: 2 bases; junction bases outside the gene matches: 3. Germline assignment: CDR1 SGHAT and CDR2 FQNNGV. CDR3 nucleotides: TGTGCCAGCAGTAAAGCGGGAGCCTACGAGCAGTACTTC. Protein sequence: CASSKAGAYEQYF.

CDR3 sequence: CASSLASWTSGRNEQFF. CDR3 bases: TGCGCCAGCAGCTTGGCATCATGGACTAGCGGGAGGAATGAGCAGTTCTTC. The chain combines TRBV5-1 with TRBJ2-1; 14 bases match TRBD2. Germline-derived CDR1 and CDR2 are SGHRS and YFSETQ. With V trimmed by 0 bases and J by 7 bases, 6 bases remained unmatched. The CDR3 extends over 17 amino acids.